What follows is one TCR beta chain and its context. Per the authors' pipeline: Amplified reference gene primers provided the basis for estimating nucleated cell counts. Libraries were prepared by immunoSEQ multiplex PCR; TCRdb keeps only in-frame clonotypes and omits some of them. V and J calls plus clone size are reproduced from that table; the DNA served to infer D and trimming. This table holds roughly 38,000 clones, around 82% found once. This record belongs to a study of blood T cell repertoires in COVID-19. Study background: The United States, Italy and Spain provided the acute and convalescent COVID-19 samples. T cells, B-cell-depleted T cells, or PBMCs supplied cDNA or gDNA.

This sequence originates from a man aged 40-49 years with active or convalescent COVID-19. The sequencing input was peripheral blood.

DNA of the CDR3: TGCGCCAGCAACCAAGGGGGCGCGAACACTGAAGCTTTCTTT. Amino acid sequence: CASNQGGANTEAFF. This sequence joins TRBV5-1 and TRBJ1-1, with TRBD1 matching 7 bases. Germline CDR1 SGHRS, CDR2 YFSETQ. This CDR3 is built from 14 residues. The junction had 6 bases not matched to a gene; V was cut back by 6 bases and J by 1 base.